This T cell receptor beta chain is from a study of Ad26.COV2.S vaccination and SARS-CoV-2 variants. At the level of the study: Donor participated within the Ad26.COV2.S arm of the COV1001 trial. Once, or twice with 56 days between doses, Ad26.COV2.S was given intramuscularly. Findings and limits, study-wide: Measurement of non-spike TCR breadth gave similar results in vaccine and placebo recipients.

This sample's treatment: around 19 received Ad26.COV2.S at low or high dose, single or two shots; 5 received placebo; per-sample allocation not given. The samples were gathered on day 63 after the first injection of vaccine or placebo. Regarding this clone: Its cognate antigen is unknown.

Measured with immunoSEQ multiplex PCR; TCRdb has only the in-frame clones, and not every one. The data hold about 410,000 clones, with about 92% observed a single time. The TCR was taken from a person between 18 and 65 years old who received the Ad26.COV2.S COVID-19 vaccine or a placebo. Sequencing was performed on peripheral blood, taken in a trial of Ad26.COV2.S vaccine versus placebo.

The CDR3 DNA reads as TGTGCCAGCAGCTTAGATCCGCCTATTCTGGCGGGGGTTGCTGCAGATACGCAGTATTTT. It encodes CASSLDPPILAGVAADTQYF. The gene calls are TRBV11-2 and TRBJ2-3; TRBD2 matches 7 bases. Germline V lookup: CDR1 SGHAT, CDR2 FQNNGV. The ends lost 0 bases at V and 4 bases at J; junction bases unmatched: 19. This CDR3 comprises 20 residues. Full variable domain (outside the CDR3, taken from reference TRBV11-2 and TRBJ2-3): EAGVAQSPRYKIIEKRQSVAFWCNPISGHATLYWYQQILGQGPKLLIQFQNNGVVDDSQLPKDRFSAERLKGVDSTLKIQPAKLEDSAVYLCASSLDPPILAGVAADTQYFGPGTRLTVL.